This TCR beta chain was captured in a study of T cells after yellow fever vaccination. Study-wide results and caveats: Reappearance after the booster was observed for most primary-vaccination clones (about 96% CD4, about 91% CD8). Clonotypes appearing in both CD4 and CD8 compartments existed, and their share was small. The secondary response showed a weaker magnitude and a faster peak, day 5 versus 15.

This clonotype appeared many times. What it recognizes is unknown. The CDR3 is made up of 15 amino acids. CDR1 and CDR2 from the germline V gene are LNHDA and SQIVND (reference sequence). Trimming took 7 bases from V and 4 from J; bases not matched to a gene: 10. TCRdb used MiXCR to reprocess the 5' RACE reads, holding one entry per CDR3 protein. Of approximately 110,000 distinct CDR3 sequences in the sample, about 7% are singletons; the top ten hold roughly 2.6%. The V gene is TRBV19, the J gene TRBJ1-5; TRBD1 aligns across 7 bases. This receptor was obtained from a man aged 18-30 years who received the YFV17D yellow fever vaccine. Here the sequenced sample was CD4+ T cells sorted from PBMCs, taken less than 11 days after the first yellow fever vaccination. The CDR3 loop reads CASTSGRGRNQPQHF. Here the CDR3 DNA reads TGTGCCAGTACCTCCGGGAGGGGGCGAAATCAGCCCCAGCATTTT.